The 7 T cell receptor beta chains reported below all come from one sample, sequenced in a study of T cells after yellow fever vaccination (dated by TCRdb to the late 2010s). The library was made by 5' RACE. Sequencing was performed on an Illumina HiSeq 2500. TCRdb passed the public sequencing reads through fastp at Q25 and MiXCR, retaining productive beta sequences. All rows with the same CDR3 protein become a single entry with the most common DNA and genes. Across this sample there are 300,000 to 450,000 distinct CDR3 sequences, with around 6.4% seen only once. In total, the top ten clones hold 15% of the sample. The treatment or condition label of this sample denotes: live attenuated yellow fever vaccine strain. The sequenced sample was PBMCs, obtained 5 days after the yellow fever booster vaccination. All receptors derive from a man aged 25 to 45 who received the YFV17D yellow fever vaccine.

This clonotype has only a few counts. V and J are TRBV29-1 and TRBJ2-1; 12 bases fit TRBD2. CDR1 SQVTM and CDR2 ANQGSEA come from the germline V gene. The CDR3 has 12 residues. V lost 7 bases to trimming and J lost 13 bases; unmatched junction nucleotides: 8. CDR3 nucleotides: TGCAGCGGGAGGCCTAGCGGGAGGGGTCAGTTCTTC. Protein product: CSGRPSGRGQFF.

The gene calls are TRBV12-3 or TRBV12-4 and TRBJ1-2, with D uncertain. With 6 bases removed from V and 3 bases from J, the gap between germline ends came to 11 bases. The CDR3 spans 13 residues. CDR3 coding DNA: TGTGCCAGCAGAACTACGGGCTACTATGGCTACACCTTC. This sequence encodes CASRTTGYYGYTF.

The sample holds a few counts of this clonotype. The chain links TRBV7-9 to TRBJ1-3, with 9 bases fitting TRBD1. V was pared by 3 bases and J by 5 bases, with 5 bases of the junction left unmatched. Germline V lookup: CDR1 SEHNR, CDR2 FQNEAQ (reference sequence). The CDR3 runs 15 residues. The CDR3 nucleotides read TGTGCCAGCAGCTTCTGGACAGGGGCTCGAAACACCATATATTTT. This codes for CASSFWTGARNTIYF.

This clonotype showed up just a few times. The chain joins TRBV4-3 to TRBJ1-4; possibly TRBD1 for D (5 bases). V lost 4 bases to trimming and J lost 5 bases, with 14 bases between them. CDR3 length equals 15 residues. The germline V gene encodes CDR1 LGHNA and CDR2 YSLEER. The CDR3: CASSLAGGWNEKLFF. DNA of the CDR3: TGCGCCAGCAGCCTAGCCGGGGGTTGGAATGAAAAACTGTTTTTT.

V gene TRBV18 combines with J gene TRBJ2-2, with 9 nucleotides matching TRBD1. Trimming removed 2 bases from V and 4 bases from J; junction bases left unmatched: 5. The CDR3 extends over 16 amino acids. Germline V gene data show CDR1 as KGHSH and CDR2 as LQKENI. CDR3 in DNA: TGTGCCAGCTCACCATCCGACAGGGGGACCACCGGGGAGCTGTTTTTT. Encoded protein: CASSPSDRGTTGELFF. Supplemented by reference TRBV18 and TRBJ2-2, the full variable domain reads NAGVMQNPRHLVRRRGQEARLRCSPMKGHSHVYWYRQLPEEGLKFMVYLQKENIIDESGMPKERFSAEFPKEGPSILRIQQVVRGDSAAYFCASSPSDRGTTGELFFGEGSRLTVL.

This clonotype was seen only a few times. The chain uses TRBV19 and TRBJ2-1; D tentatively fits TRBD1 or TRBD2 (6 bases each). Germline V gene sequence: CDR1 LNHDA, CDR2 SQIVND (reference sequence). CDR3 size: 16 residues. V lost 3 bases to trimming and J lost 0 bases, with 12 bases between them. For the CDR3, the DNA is TGTGCCAGTAGTATTGCCGGGGGCGTCTCCTACAATGAGCAGTTCTTC. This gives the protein CASSIAGGVSYNEQFF.

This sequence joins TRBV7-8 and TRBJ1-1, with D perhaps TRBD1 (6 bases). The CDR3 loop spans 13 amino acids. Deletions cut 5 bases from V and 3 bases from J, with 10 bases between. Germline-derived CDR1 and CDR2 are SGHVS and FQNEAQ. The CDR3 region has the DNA TGTGCCAGCAGCGAGGGGGTATACACTGAAGCTTTCTTT. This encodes CASSEGVYTEAFF.